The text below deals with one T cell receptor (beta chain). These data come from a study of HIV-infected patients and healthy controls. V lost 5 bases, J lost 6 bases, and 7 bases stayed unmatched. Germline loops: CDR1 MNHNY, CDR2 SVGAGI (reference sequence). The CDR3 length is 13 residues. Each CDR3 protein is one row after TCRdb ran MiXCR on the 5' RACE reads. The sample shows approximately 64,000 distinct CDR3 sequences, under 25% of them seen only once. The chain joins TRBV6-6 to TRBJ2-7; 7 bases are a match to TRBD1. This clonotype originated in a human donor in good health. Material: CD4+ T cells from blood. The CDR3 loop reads CASSATGPGEQYF. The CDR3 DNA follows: TGTGCCAGCAGTGCGACAGGGCCAGGCGAGCAGTACTTC.